The present T cell receptor beta chain was sequenced within a study of CD8+CD57+ T cells in acquired aplastic anemia. The ends were cut back, 2 bases at V and 5 bases at J, with 10 bases in the middle. This CDR3 is 13 amino acids long. Germline CDR1 and CDR2: SGHNT and YYREEE (reference sequence). This clonotype was counted many times. Using genomic DNA as the template, TCR beta VDJ and CDR3 profiling was carried out. TCRdb passed the reads through MiXCR, listing each CDR3 protein once. Here the sample spans approximately 270,000 distinct CDR3 sequences, 50% to 70% being singletons. The sequenced sample consisted of sorted CD4+, CD8+, or CD8+CD57+ T cells (not recorded which) from PBMCs. The rearrangement uses TRBV5-4 and TRBJ2-5, with D perhaps TRBD2 (6 bases). The origin of this receptor is a human donor with severe aplastic anemia or a healthy control (not recorded which). The CDR3 loop is CASSLWAGETQYF. The CDR3 bases are TGTGCCAGCAGCTTATGGGCGGGGGAGACCCAGTACTTC. Variable domain in full (rest from reference TRBV5-4 and TRBJ2-5): ETGVTQSPTHLIKTRGQQVTLRCSSQSGHNTVSWYQQALGQGPQFIFQYYREEENGRGNFPPRFSGLQFPNYSSELNVNALELDDSALYLCASSLWAGETQYFGPGTRLLVL.